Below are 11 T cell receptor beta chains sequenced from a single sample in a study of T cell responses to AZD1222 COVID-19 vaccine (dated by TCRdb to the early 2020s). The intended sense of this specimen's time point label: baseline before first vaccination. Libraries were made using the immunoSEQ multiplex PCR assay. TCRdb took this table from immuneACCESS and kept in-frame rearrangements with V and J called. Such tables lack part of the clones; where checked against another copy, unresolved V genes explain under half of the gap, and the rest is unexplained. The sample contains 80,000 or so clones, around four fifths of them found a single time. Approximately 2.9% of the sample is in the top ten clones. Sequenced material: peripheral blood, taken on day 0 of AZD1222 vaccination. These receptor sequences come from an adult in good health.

CDR3 loop: CASSPRTGDLEAFF. In DNA form, the CDR3 reads TGTGCCAGCAGCCCTCGGACAGGGGACCTTGAAGCTTTCTTT. This sequence joins TRBV7-2 and TRBJ1-1, with 9 positions matching TRBD1. The CDR3 length is 14 residues. The J segment lost 7 bases and the V segment lost 5 bases, leaving 8 bases of the junction unmatched. From germline, CDR1 is SGHTA and CDR2 FQGNSA.

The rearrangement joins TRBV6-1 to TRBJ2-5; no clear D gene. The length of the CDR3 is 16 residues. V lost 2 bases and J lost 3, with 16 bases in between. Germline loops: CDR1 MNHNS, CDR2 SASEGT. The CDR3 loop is CASSERFYSEKETQYF. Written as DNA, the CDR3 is TGTGCCAGCAGTGAACGCTTCTACAGTGAGAAAGAGACCCAGTACTTC.

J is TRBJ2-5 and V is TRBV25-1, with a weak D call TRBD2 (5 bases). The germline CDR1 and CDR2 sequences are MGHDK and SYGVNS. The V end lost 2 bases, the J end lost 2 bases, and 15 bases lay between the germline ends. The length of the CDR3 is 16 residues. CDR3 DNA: TGTGCCAGCAGTGAAGTCCGTACCGGGAAGCAAGAGACCCAGTACTTC. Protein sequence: CASSEVRTGKQETQYF.

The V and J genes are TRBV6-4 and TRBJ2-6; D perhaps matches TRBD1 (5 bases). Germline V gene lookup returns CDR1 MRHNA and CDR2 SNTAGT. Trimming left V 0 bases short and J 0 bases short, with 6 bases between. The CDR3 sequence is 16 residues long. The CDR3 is CASSDSDSSGANVLTF. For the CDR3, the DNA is TGTGCCAGCAGTGACTCCGACAGCTCTGGGGCCAACGTCCTGACTTTC.

CDR3 sequence (DNA): TGCGCCAGCAGCACACAGCGATATAATGAAAAACTGTTTTTT. Translation gives CASSTQRYNEKLFF. The rearrangement links TRBV4-1 to TRBJ1-4; D not resolved. Germline values: CDR1 MGHRA, CDR2 YSYEKL. The CDR3 sequence is 14 residues long. The V end was cut by 5 bases, the J end by 4 bases, with 11 bases between.

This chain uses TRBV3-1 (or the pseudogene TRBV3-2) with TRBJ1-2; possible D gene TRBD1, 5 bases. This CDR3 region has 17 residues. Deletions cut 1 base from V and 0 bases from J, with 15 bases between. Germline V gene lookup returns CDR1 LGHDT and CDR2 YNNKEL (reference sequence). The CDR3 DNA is TGTGCCAGCAGCCAAGCTGGGGGTATACTAGCTAACTATGGCTACACCTTC. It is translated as CASSQAGGILANYGYTF.

The CDR3 DNA reads as TGTGCCAGCAGCAGACGGGACAATCAGCCCCAGCATTTT. The encoded protein is CASSRRDNQPQHF. The chain recombines TRBV6-5 with TRBJ1-5; D is unresolved. The CDR3 has 13 residues. Germline V gene sequence: CDR1 MNHEY, CDR2 SVGAGI. Trimming left V 6 bases short and J 3 bases short, with 9 bases between.

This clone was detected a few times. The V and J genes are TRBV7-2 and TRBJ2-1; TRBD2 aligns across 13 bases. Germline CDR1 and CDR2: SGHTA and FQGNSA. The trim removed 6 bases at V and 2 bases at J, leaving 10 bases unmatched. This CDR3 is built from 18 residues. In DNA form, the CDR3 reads TGTGCCAGCAGTCACGGACTAGCGGGAGAAGCGACCTACAATGAGCAGTTCTTC. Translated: CASSHGLAGEATYNEQFF.

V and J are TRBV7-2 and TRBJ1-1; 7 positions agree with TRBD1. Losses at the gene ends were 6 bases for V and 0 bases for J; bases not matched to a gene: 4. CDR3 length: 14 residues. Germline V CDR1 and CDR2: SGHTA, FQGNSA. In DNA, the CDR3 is TGTGCCAGCAGGCCACAGGGGATGAACACTGAAGCTTTCTTT. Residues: CASRPQGMNTEAFF.

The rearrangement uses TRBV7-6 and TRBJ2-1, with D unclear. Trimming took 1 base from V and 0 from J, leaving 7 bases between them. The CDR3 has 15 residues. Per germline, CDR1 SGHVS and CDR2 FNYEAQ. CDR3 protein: CASSLDLSSYNEQFF. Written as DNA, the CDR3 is TGTGCCAGCAGCTTAGATTTGAGCTCCTACAATGAGCAGTTCTTC.

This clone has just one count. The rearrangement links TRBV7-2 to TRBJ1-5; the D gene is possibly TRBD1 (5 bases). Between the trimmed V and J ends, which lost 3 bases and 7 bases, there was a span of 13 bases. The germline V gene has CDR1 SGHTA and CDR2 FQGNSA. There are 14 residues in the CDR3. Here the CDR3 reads CASSFPGRWQPQHF. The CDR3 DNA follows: TGTGCCAGCAGCTTCCCAGGGAGATGGCAGCCCCAGCATTTT.